This is a list of T cell receptor beta chains from one sample in a study of blood T cells in healthy people across ages. One entry per CDR3 protein, called by TCRdb with MiXCR from the 5' RACE reads. There are under 2 million distinct CDR3 sequences in the sample; 30% to 40% occur only once, and about 11% lies in the top ten. The sample was blood. Receptors were obtained from a woman under 40 in good health. Both conserved end residues are part of each CDR3. The D gene is left open where the match is weak. Rows give clone size only sometimes, using once, few, many, or a class for an expanded clone.

CDR3 length: 16
V gene: TRBV5-1
D gene: .
J gene: TRBJ2-6
clone size: few
CDR3 DNA: TGCGCCAGCAGCGAAGAATACCGAACTGGGGCCAACGTCCTGACTTTC
CDR3 protein: CASSEEYRTGANVLTF

CDR3 length: 15
V gene: TRBV28
D gene: TRBD1
J gene: TRBJ2-7
clone size: once
CDR3 DNA: TGTGCCAGCGGTTTATTGGGACAGGGGGTCTACGAGCAGTACTTC
CDR3 protein: CASGLLGQGVYEQYF

CDR3 length: 14
V gene: TRBV7-8
D gene: TRBD1
J gene: TRBJ2-5
clone size: .
CDR3 DNA: TGTGCCAGCAGCTTAGAGGACAGGAAGATGACCCAGTACTTC
CDR3 protein: CASSLEDRKMTQYF

CDR3 length: 16
V gene: TRBV5-6
D gene: .
J gene: TRBJ2-1
clone size: .
CDR3 DNA: TGTGCCAGCAGCTTGGATGGCGGGAAGGAGTACAATGAGCAGTTCTTC
CDR3 protein: CASSLDGGKEYNEQFF

CDR3 length: 15
V gene: TRBV4-1
D gene: TRBD1
J gene: TRBJ1-2
clone size: .
CDR3 DNA: TGCGCCAGCAGCCAGTCCGGGACAGAGATCTATGGCTACACCTTC
CDR3 protein: CASSQSGTEIYGYTF

CDR3 length: 16
V gene: TRBV13
D gene: .
J gene: TRBJ2-3
clone size: .
CDR3 DNA: TGTGCCAGCAGCCCCCCAGCGGTGGGAAGCACAGATACGCAGTATTTT
CDR3 protein: CASSPPAVGSTDTQYF

CDR3 length: 15
V gene: TRBV7-9
D gene: .
J gene: TRBJ2-1
clone size: .
CDR3 DNA: TGTGCCAGCAGCCCAAACTCCGGAATCTACAATGAGCAGTTCTTC
CDR3 protein: CASSPNSGIYNEQFF

CDR3 length: 13
V gene: TRBV6-1
D gene: TRBD2
J gene: TRBJ2-5
clone size: .
CDR3 DNA: TGTGCCAGCAGCACTAGCGGGACGGAGACCCAGTACTTC
CDR3 protein: CASSTSGTETQYF

CDR3 length: 16
V gene: TRBV7-9
D gene: .
J gene: TRBJ2-7
clone size: .
CDR3 DNA: TGTGCCAGCAGCTTAGGGGCCGACAGTGTTGCCTACGAGCAGTACTTC
CDR3 protein: CASSLGADSVAYEQYF

CDR3 length: 15
V gene: TRBV20-1
D gene: TRBD2
J gene: TRBJ2-7
clone size: .
CDR3 DNA: TGCAGTGCTTTGGGACTAGCGGGAGGGCCCCACGAGCAGTACTTC
CDR3 protein: CSALGLAGGPHEQYF

CDR3 length: 14
V gene: TRBV28
D gene: .
J gene: TRBJ2-7
clone size: once
CDR3 DNA: TGTGCCAACAGCCATGGAGGTCTGGGGGGCGAGCAGTACTTC
CDR3 protein: CANSHGGLGGEQYF

CDR3 length: 12
V gene: TRBV12-3/TRBV12-4
D gene: .
J gene: TRBJ1-1
clone size: .
CDR3 DNA: TGTGCCAGCAGTTTAACCAGCCTTGAAGCTTTCTTT
CDR3 protein: CASSLTSLEAFF

CDR3 length: 12
V gene: TRBV20-1
D gene: .
J gene: TRBJ2-7
clone size: few
CDR3 DNA: TGCAGTGCCATCGACTCTCCCTACGAGCAGTACTTC
CDR3 protein: CSAIDSPYEQYF

CDR3 length: 12
V gene: TRBV20-1
D gene: .
J gene: TRBJ1-2
clone size: few
CDR3 DNA: TGCAGTGCTAGCGGGGGAAGTTATGGCTACACCTTC
CDR3 protein: CSASGGSYGYTF

CDR3 length: 16
V gene: TRBV27
D gene: .
J gene: TRBJ2-7
clone size: few
CDR3 DNA: TGTGCCAGCAACAGTTTCAGGGGGGGCATAACCTACGAGCAGTACTTC
CDR3 protein: CASNSFRGGITYEQYF

CDR3 length: 14
V gene: TRBV20-1
D gene: .
J gene: TRBJ2-3
clone size: once
CDR3 DNA: TGCAGTGCTTTCACCGGGACACCAACAGATACGCAGTATTTT
CDR3 protein: CSAFTGTPTDTQYF

CDR3 length: 16
V gene: TRBV5-1
D gene: TRBD1
J gene: TRBJ2-3
clone size: .
CDR3 DNA: TGCGCCAGCAGCTTGTGGGGACAGGGAACCACAGATACGCAGTATTTT
CDR3 protein: CASSLWGQGTTDTQYF

CDR3 length: 14
V gene: TRBV5-1
D gene: .
J gene: TRBJ2-7
clone size: few
CDR3 DNA: TGCGCCAGCAGCCGGGAAGTTAGCTCCTACGAGCAGTACTTC
CDR3 protein: CASSREVSSYEQYF

CDR3 length: 15
V gene: TRBV11-2
D gene: .
J gene: TRBJ2-5
clone size: few
CDR3 DNA: TGTGCCAGCAGCTTAGCATTTTACAGCCAGGAGACCCAGTACTTC
CDR3 protein: CASSLAFYSQETQYF

CDR3 length: 14
V gene: TRBV27
D gene: .
J gene: TRBJ1-2
clone size: .
CDR3 DNA: TGTGCCAGCAGTTTGAAGGGTCCGGACTATGGCTACACCTTC
CDR3 protein: CASSLKGPDYGYTF

CDR3 length: 15
V gene: TRBV11-2
D gene: TRBD1
J gene: TRBJ1-2
clone size: .
CDR3 DNA: TGTGCCAGCAGCTTAGTTGGACAGGGTGTGGCTGGCTACACCTTC
CDR3 protein: CASSLVGQGVAGYTF

CDR3 length: 11
V gene: TRBV29-1
D gene: .
J gene: TRBJ1-1
clone size: many
CDR3 DNA: TGCAGCGCCCTTTGGTCCACTGAAGCTTTCTTT
CDR3 protein: CSALWSTEAFF

CDR3 length: 16
V gene: TRBV5-1
D gene: TRBD2
J gene: TRBJ2-1
clone size: few
CDR3 DNA: TGCGCCAGCAGCCCCGTACTAGCGGGAGGGGGCGATGAGCAGTTCTTC
CDR3 protein: CASSPVLAGGGDEQFF

CDR3 length: 15
V gene: TRBV9
D gene: .
J gene: TRBJ2-7
clone size: .
CDR3 DNA: TGTGCCAGCAGCCCGGTGGGGGGGGGCCGTTACGAGCAGTACTTC
CDR3 protein: CASSPVGGGRYEQYF

CDR3 length: 13
V gene: TRBV10-3
D gene: .
J gene: TRBJ2-1
clone size: few
CDR3 DNA: TGTGCCATCAGTCGCCGGGGGTCCAGTGAGCAGTTCTTC
CDR3 protein: CAISRRGSSEQFF

CDR3 length: 16
V gene: TRBV4-1
D gene: .
J gene: TRBJ1-1
clone size: .
CDR3 DNA: TGCGCCAGCAGCCAAAGTTTGCGCACAGGGCTCACTGAAGCTTTCTTT
CDR3 protein: CASSQSLRTGLTEAFF

CDR3 length: 15
V gene: TRBV9
D gene: .
J gene: TRBJ1-1
clone size: .
CDR3 DNA: TGTGCCAGCAGCGTAGTGGAAGCGACACACACTGAAGCTTTCTTT
CDR3 protein: CASSVVEATHTEAFF

CDR3 length: 13
V gene: TRBV7-3
D gene: .
J gene: TRBJ2-7
clone size: .
CDR3 DNA: TGTGCCCGCAGCCAAGCTAGTAACTACGAGCAGTACTTC
CDR3 protein: CARSQASNYEQYF

CDR3 length: 13
V gene: TRBV27
D gene: TRBD2
J gene: TRBJ2-3
clone size: .
CDR3 DNA: TGCTCGAGCGGGAGGAGATTGGGAGATACGCAGTATTTT
CDR3 protein: CSSGRRLGDTQYF

CDR3 length: 15
V gene: TRBV13
D gene: .
J gene: TRBJ1-2
clone size: few
CDR3 DNA: TGTGCCAGCAGACGATCCGGGGGCGCGGACTATGGCTACACCTTC
CDR3 protein: CASRRSGGADYGYTF